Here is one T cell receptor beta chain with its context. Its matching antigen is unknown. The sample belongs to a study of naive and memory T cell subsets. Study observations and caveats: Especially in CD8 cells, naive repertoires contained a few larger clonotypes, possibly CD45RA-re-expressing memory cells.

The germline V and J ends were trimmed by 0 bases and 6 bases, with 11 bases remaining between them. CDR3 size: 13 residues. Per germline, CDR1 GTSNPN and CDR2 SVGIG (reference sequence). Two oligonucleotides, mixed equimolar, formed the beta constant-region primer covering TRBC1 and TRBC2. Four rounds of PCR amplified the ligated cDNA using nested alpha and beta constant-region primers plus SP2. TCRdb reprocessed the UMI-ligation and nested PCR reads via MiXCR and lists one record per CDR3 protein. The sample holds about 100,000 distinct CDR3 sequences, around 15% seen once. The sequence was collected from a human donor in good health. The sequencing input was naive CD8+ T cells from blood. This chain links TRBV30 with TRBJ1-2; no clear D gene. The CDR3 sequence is CAWSVPPWDGYTF. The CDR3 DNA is TGTGCCTGGAGTGTACCCCCGTGGGATGGCTACACCTTC.